The clone carrying this T cell receptor (beta chain) has a handful of counts. What it binds is unknown. These data are taken from a study of CD8 T cells in ankylosing spondylitis. Study-level results: A motif of several highly homologous TCR beta variants was seen as apparently characteristic of ankylosing spondylitis blood. According to the report, clones linked to the disease were significantly enriched in matched synovial fluid samples taken from ankylosing spondylitis patients. Past studies reported some motif variants in reactive arthritis synovial fluid and blood. Disease-linked clones were found to be CD8+ and relatively rare in peripheral blood.

V shed 3 bases, J shed 4 bases, and the junction held 10 bases outside the gene matches. CDR1 is SGHRS, CDR2 YFSETQ, per germline. The length of the CDR3 is 16 residues. Quantitative molecular-barcoded 5'-RACE generated the TCR beta libraries. One entry per CDR3 protein, called by TCRdb with MiXCR from the 5' RACE reads. The sample carries approximately 440,000 distinct CDR3 sequences, 15% to 20% recorded once. Material for sequencing was blood, either unsorted or a sorted T cell fraction (not recorded which). The chain carries TRBV5-1 and TRBJ2-3, with 8 bases fitting TRBD2. The receptor was derived from a male donor with ankylosing spondylitis. This CDR3 is CASSSAASGLPDTQYF. CDR3 nucleotide sequence: TGCGCCAGCAGCTCCGCTGCTAGCGGGCTGCCAGATACGCAGTATTTT.